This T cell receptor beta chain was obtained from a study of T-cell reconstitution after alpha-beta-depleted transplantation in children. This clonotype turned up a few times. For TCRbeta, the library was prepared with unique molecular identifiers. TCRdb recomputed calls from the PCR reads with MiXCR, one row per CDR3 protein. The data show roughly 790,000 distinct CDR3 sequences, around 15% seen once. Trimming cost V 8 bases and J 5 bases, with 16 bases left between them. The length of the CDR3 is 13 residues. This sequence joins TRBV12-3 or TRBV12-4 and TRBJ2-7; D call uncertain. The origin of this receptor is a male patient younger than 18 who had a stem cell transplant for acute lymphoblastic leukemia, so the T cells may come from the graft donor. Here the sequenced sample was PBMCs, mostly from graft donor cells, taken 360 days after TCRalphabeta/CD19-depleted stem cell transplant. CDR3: CASAAPAWDEQYF. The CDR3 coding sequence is TGTGCCAGCGCGGCCCCGGCTTGGGACGAGCAGTACTTC.